The 25 T cell receptor beta chains below all came from one sample that was sequenced in a study of cytomegalovirus exposure and HLA in healthy donors. This PCR relied on a set of 60 Vbeta primers and 13 Jbeta primers. The protocol was immunoSEQ multiplex PCR, while the TCRdb copy is restricted to in-frame clones and leaves out a portion. The table includes 100,000 or so clones, around 76% detected once. The material sequenced was PBMCs. These receptor sequences come from a man aged 30 to 45 in good health and CMV-seropositive.

The chain employs TRBV19 and TRBJ1-6, with TRBD1 identical over 7 bases. This CDR3 contains 13 residues. The germline V gene encodes CDR1 LNHDA and CDR2 SQIVND (reference sequence). V gave up 9 bases and J gave up 12 bases; unmatched junction bases: 11. The CDR3 sequence: CASKPSGGRPLHF. The DNA for the CDR3 is TGTGCCAGCAAACCTTCAGGGGGACGACCCCTCCACTTT.

The chain employs TRBV5-8 and TRBJ2-5; D unclear. Germline CDR1 is SGHTS and CDR2 is YDEGEE. Trimming removed 2 bases from V and 5 bases from J, with 4 bases in between. CDR3 length equals 11 residues. The CDR3 DNA sequence: TGTGCCAGCAGCTTACGGGAGACCCAGTACTTC. Protein sequence: CASSLRETQYF.

V and J are TRBV2 and TRBJ2-3, with no clear D. Germline-derived CDR1 and CDR2 are SNHLY and FYNNEI. Trimming cost V 1 base and J 4 bases, with 12 bases left between them. The CDR3 totals 15 residues. CDR3 in DNA: TGTGCCAGCAGTGAAGGGGCCGGTGCAGCAGATACGCAGTATTTT. Residues: CASSEGAGAADTQYF. The whole variable domain, filled in from reference TRBV2 and TRBJ2-3, reads EPEVTQTPSHQVTQMGQEVILRCVPISNHLYFYWYRQILGQKVEFLVSFYNNEISEKSEIFDDQFSVERPDGSNFTLKIRSTKLEDSAMYFCASSEGAGAADTQYFGPGTRLTVL.

A note on this clone: Relative to the germline gene, one junction end is altered; a read error may explain this. The chain employs TRBV19 and TRBJ1-1, with 9 bases fitting TRBD1. The CDR3 covers 13 residues. Germline loops: CDR1 LNHDA, CDR2 SQIVND (reference sequence). The CDR3 DNA reads as TGTGCCGGTAGAATGACAGGGGGGACTGAAGCTTTCTTT. Translation: CAGRMTGGTEAFF.

The genes are TRBV4-1 and TRBJ2-1, with D perhaps matching TRBD2 (6 bases). The CDR3 consists of 14 residues. CDR1 is MGHRA and CDR2 is YSYEKL in the germline V gene. Trimming took off 1 base at V and 2 bases at J, with 6 bases between the two ends. CDR3 protein: CASSQGGAYNEQFF. The CDR3 nucleotides read TGCGCCAGCAGCCAAGGGGGGGCCTACAATGAGCAGTTCTTC.

This chain uses TRBV6-5 with TRBJ1-3; D perhaps matches TRBD1 (6 bases). CDR1 is MNHEY, CDR2 SVGAGI, per germline. V shed 0 bases and J shed 3 bases, with 12 bases lying between them. The CDR3 has 16 residues. The CDR3 nucleotides read TGTGCCAGCAGTTACTCACAGCAGGGGAGTGGAAACACCATATATTTT. Translation gives CASSYSQQGSGNTIYF.

On this clone: The junction departs from the called germline gene at one end, perhaps through a read error. J is TRBJ2-2 and V is TRBV10-3; 12 positions agree with TRBD2. Germline CDR1 ENHRY, CDR2 SYGVKD. The CDR3 sequence is 15 residues long. In nucleotides, the CDR3 is TGTGCCAGCAGTGAACTAGCGGGGGGCACCGGGGAGCTGTTTTTT. Translation gives CASSELAGGTGELFF.

This chain joins TRBV9 and TRBJ1-2, with TRBD1 as a possible D gene (6 bases). The CDR3 is made up of 15 amino acids. The germline V gene encodes CDR1 SGDLS and CDR2 YYNGEE. The V end was cut by 3 bases, the J end by 4 bases, with 16 bases between. DNA for the CDR3: TGTGCCAGCAGCGCGTCCACAGGGCTCAGCTATGGCTACACCTTC. It is translated as CASSASTGLSYGYTF.

Only a few counts were recorded for this clone. The chain carries TRBV12-5 and TRBJ1-5; maybe TRBD1 (6 bases). The V and J ends lost 6 bases and 9 bases respectively, with 12 bases between them. The germline V gene encodes CDR1 LGHNT and CDR2 FRNRAP. CDR3 length equals 12 residues. CDR3 sequence (DNA): TGTGCTAGTGGGACAGGTGCGTGGCCCCAGCATTTT. This codes for CASGTGAWPQHF.

With regard to this clone: Germline is not matched at one junction end, which may reflect a read error. The chain employs TRBV7-9 and TRBJ1-1; 7 bases line up with TRBD1. Looked up from germline, CDR1 is SEHNR and CDR2 is FQNEAQ (reference sequence). The CDR3 is 14 residues long. The CDR3 coding sequence is TGTTCCAGCAGCGACAGGGTCGGGAGCACTGAAGCTTTCTTT. It specifies CSSSDRVGSTEAFF.

This chain connects TRBV5-1 to TRBJ1-2; 10 bases match TRBD1. The CDR3 is 15 residues long. The V and J ends lost 4 bases and 4 bases, in that order; junction bases with no gene match: 7. The V gene's germline CDR1 is SGHRS and CDR2 YFSETQ. CDR3 nucleotide sequence: TGCGCCAGCAGCCCCGGGAGGGACAGGGGCTATGGCTACACCTTC. Translated, it gives CASSPGRDRGYGYTF.

The chain links TRBV21-1 to TRBJ2-7; the D call in the table, TRBD1, was not verified against the DNA. TRBV21-1 is flagged as a pseudogene. This CDR3 has 16 residues. The CDR3 sequence: CASRLVGQGVNYEQYF. The DNA for the CDR3 is TGTGCCAGCAGGTTGGTAGGACAGGGGGTGAACTACGAGCAGTACTTC.

As concerns this clone: The junction does not match germline at one end; this may be a read error. The chain uses TRBV7-9 and TRBJ2-7; 11 bases match TRBD1. Germline V gene data show CDR1 as SEHNR and CDR2 as FQNEAQ (reference sequence). The CDR3 sequence is 17 residues long. The CDR3 bases are TGTTCCAGCAGCTTAGGGGCAGGGACAGGGGGCTCCTACGAGCAGTACTTC. Translated: CSSSLGAGTGGSYEQYF.

The chain links TRBV7-9 to TRBJ2-6, with 7 bases fitting TRBD1. From germline, CDR1 is SEHNR and CDR2 FQNEAQ (reference sequence). The CDR3 covers 18 residues. Trimming removed 2 bases from V and 0 bases from J; junction bases left unmatched: 7. CDR3 protein: CASSLPWTGNSGANVLTF. The CDR3 bases are TGTGCCAGCAGCTTACCCTGGACAGGAAACTCTGGGGCCAACGTCCTGACTTTC.

About this clone itself: The junction departs from germline at one end; a sequencing error may be responsible. The CDR3 is CASSTPQQAIHF. CDR3 coding DNA: TGTGCCAGCAGCACACCCCAACAGGCCATTCACTTC. This chain joins TRBV28 and TRBJ2-7; perhaps TRBD1 as D (5 bases). The CDR3 contains 12 residues. Germline values: CDR1 MDHEN, CDR2 SYDVKM.

V usage is TRBV6-5 and J usage is TRBJ1-5, with 7 nucleotides matching TRBD1. This CDR3 spans 13 amino acids. With 2 bases clipped from V and 6 bases from J, the junction kept 1 base outside the gene matches. Germline CDR1 MNHEY, CDR2 SVGAGI. This chain's CDR3 is CASSYQGGQPQHF. The CDR3 bases are TGTGCCAGCAGTTACCAGGGGGGTCAGCCCCAGCATTTT.

Comments on this clone: Its ends do not fully match the called genes, so a read error is possible. The chain combines TRBV30 with TRBJ1-4, with D unclear. CDR3 length: 12 residues. Germline V gene lookup returns CDR1 GTSNPN and CDR2 SVGIG (reference sequence). CDR3 DNA: TGTGCCTGGAGCGACACGGGCGGAGGATACCGTTTT. Its translation is CAWSDTGGGYRF.

This clone occurred a few times. V and J are TRBV5-1 and TRBJ1-1; a possible D gene is TRBD1 (6 bases). Germline-derived CDR1 and CDR2 are SGHRS and YFSETQ. The CDR3 extends over 14 amino acids. V gave up 4 bases and J gave up 6 bases, with 16 bases separating them. The DNA of the CDR3 is TGCGCCAGCAGCGTCGGGGGGGCTCAGGCTGAAGCTTTCTTT. Translating gives CASSVGGAQAEAFF.

The rearrangement uses TRBV6-5 and TRBJ2-1; possible D gene TRBD2, 5 bases. Trimming stripped 4 bases from V and 0 bases from J, with 13 bases between. There are 16 residues in the CDR3. Germline V gene sequence: CDR1 MNHEY, CDR2 SVGAGI. The CDR3 is CASSFASLSSYNEQFF. The CDR3 bases are TGTGCCAGCAGTTTTGCTAGCTTGAGCTCCTACAATGAGCAGTTCTTC.

The chain recombines TRBV2 with TRBJ2-7; D is possibly TRBD1 (5 bases). Between the trimmed V and J ends, which lost 3 bases and 2 bases, there was a span of 8 bases. Germline V gene sequence: CDR1 SNHLY, CDR2 FYNNEI. This CDR3 is built from 13 residues. CDR3 DNA sequence: TGTGCCAGCAGTGATATGGGGCCCTACGAGCAGTACTTC. Residues: CASSDMGPYEQYF.

This rearrangement joins TRBV7-9 to TRBJ2-3, with 12 bases identical to TRBD2. This CDR3 is 15 amino acids long. The J segment lost 4 bases and the V segment lost 6 bases, leaving 5 bases of the junction unmatched. Looked up from germline, CDR1 is SEHNR and CDR2 is FQNEAQ (reference sequence). CDR3 residues: CASSLTSGGADTQYF. In nucleotides, the CDR3 is TGTGCCAGCAGTTTGACTAGCGGGGGCGCAGATACGCAGTATTTT.

This chain uses TRBV29-1 with TRBJ2-3; 7 bases are a match to TRBD2. Germline loops: CDR1 SQVTM, CDR2 ANQGSEA. The J segment lost 0 bases and the V segment lost 7 bases, leaving 7 bases of the junction unmatched. The CDR3 sequence is 14 residues long. The CDR3 DNA sequence: TGCAGCGGCGGGGGTATCTCTAGCACAGATACGCAGTATTTT. Protein sequence: CSGGGISSTDTQYF.

The rearrangement joins TRBV19 to TRBJ1-5; 9 nucleotides align to TRBD1. CDR1 is LNHDA, CDR2 SQIVND, per germline (reference sequence). There are 15 residues in the CDR3. Unmatched junction bases numbered 7, after V lost 6 bases and J lost 4 bases. In DNA, the CDR3 is TGTGCCAGTAGGGGGACAGGGTGGATAAATCAGCCCCAGCATTTT. Protein sequence: CASRGTGWINQPQHF. The whole variable domain, remainder taken from reference TRBV19 and TRBJ1-5, is DGGITQSPKYLFRKEGQNVTLSCEQNLNHDAMYWYRQDPGQGLRLIYYSQIVNDFQKGDIAEGYSVSREKKESFPLTVTSAQKNPTAFYLCASRGTGWINQPQHFGDGTRLSIL.

The CDR3 sequence is CASSPQGSTDTQYF. The CDR3 DNA reads TGTGCCAGCAGTCCCCAGGGGAGCACAGATACGCAGTATTTT. The chain joins TRBV27 to TRBJ2-3, with D perhaps matching TRBD1 (6 bases). Germline CDR1 and CDR2: MNHEY and SMNVEV (reference sequence). V was cut by 5 bases and J by 0 bases, with 9 bases left in between. The CDR3 runs 14 residues.

The V gene is TRBV4-1, the J gene TRBJ2-3; TRBD2 matches at 15 bases. In germline, CDR1 is MGHRA, CDR2 YSYEKL. V was clipped by 4 bases and J by 2 bases; unmatched bases: 13. The CDR3 contains 20 residues. CDR3 in DNA: TGCGCCAGCAGCCCTAAGGCCGGGACTAGCGGGGGGACATTCACAGATACGCAGTATTTT. It yields the protein CASSPKAGTSGGTFTDTQYF.